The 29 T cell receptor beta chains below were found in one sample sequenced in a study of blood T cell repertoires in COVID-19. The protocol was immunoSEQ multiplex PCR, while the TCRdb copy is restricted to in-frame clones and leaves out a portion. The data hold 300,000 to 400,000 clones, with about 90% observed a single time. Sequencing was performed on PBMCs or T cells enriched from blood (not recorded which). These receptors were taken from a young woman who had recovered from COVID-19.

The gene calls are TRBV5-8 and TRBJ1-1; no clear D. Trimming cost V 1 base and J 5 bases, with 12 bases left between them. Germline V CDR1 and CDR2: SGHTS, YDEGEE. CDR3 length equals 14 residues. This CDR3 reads CASSLMRAGTEAFF. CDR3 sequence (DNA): TGTGCCAGCAGCTTGATGAGGGCTGGAACTGAAGCTTTCTTT.

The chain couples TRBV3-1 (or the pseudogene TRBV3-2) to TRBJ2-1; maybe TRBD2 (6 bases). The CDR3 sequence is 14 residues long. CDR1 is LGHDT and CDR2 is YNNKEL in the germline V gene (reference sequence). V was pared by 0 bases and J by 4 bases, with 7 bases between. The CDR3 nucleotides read TGTGCCAGCAGCCAAGAGGGGAGGTACAATGAGCAGTTCTTC. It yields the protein CASSQEGRYNEQFF.

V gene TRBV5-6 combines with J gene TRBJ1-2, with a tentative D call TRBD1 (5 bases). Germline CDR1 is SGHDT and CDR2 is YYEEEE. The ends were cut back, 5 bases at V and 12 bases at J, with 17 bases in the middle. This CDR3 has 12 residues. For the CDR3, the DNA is TGTGCCAGCAGTTTAGTTGACAGCCCTAACACCTTC. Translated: CASSLVDSPNTF. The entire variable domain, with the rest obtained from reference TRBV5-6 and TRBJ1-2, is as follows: DAGVTQSPTHLIKTRGQQVTLRCSPKSGHDTVSWYQQALGQGPQFIFQYYEEEERQRGNFPDRFSGHQFPNYSSELNVNALLLGDSALYLCASSLVDSPNTFGSGTRLTVV.

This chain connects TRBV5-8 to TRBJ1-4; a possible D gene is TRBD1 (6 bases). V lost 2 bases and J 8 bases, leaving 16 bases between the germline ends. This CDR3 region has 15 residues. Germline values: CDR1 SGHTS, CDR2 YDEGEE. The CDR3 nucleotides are TGTGCCAGCAGCTTCCTGGGGGCACCCGGGGAAAAACTGTTTTTT. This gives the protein CASSFLGAPGEKLFF.

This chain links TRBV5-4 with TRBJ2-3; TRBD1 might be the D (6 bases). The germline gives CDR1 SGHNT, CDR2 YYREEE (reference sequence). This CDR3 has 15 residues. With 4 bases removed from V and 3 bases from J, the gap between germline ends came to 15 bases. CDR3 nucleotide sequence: TGTGCCAGCAGCCCAGGGGTGAAAGATACAGATACGCAGTATTTT. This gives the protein CASSPGVKDTDTQYF.

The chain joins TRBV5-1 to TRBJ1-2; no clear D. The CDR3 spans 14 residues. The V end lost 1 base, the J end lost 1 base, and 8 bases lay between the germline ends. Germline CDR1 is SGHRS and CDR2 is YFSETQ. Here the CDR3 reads CASSLWRDNYGYTF. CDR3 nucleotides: TGCGCCAGCAGCTTGTGGAGGGATAACTATGGCTACACCTTC.

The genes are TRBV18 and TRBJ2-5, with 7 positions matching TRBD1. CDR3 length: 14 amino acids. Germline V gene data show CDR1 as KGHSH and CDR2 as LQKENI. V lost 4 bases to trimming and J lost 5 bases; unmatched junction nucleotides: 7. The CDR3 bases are TGTGCCAGCTCACAAAACAGGGGTAGGGAGACCCAGTACTTC. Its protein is CASSQNRGRETQYF.

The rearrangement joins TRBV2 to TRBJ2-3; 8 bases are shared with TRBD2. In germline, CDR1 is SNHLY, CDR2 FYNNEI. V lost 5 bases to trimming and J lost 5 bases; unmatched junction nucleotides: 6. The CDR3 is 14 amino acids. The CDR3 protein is CASSKRGPLDTQYF. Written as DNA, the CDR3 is TGTGCCAGCAGTAAGCGGGGGCCCCTAGATACGCAGTATTTT.

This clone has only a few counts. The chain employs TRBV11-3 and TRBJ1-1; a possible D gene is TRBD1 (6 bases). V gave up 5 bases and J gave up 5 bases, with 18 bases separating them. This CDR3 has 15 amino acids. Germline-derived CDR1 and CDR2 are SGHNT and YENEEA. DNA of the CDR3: TGTGCCAGCAGCCCTCGAGGGGGGGGAAAGACTGAAGCTTTCTTT. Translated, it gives CASSPRGGGKTEAFF.

The CDR3 here is CATSRGVSGGADIQYF. Here the CDR3 DNA reads TGTGCCACCAGCAGAGGGGTCAGCGGGGGGGCTGACATTCAGTACTTC. V usage is TRBV15 and J usage is TRBJ2-4; 10 bases align to TRBD2. CDR1 and CDR2 from the germline V gene are LNHNV and YYDKDF (reference sequence). V was clipped by 1 base and J by 8 bases; unmatched bases: 8. This CDR3 contains 16 residues.

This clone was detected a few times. This CDR3 reads CASSSAARGYTF. In DNA form, the CDR3 reads TGTGCCAGCTCATCCGCCGCCCGGGGCTACACCTTC. The V call is TRBV18, the J call TRBJ1-2, with D uncertain. The V gene lost 5 bases and the J gene lost 8 bases, with 12 bases spanning the gap. CDR1 and CDR2 (germline): KGHSH, LQKENI. The CDR3 is made up of 12 amino acids.

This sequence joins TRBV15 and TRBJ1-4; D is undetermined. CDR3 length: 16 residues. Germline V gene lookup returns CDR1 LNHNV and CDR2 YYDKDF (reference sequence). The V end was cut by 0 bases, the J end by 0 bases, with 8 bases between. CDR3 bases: TGTGCCACCAGCAGAGATACAGCAACAACTAATGAAAAACTGTTTTTT. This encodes CATSRDTATTNEKLFF. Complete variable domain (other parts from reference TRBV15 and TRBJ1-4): DAMVIQNPRYQVTQFGKPVTLSCSQTLNHNVMYWYQQKSSQAPKLLFHYYDKDFNNEADTPDNFQSRRPNTSFCFLDIRSPGLGDTAMYLCATSRDTATTNEKLFFGSGTQLSVL.

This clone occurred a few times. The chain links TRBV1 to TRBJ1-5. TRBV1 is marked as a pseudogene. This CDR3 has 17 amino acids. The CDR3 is CTSSRLLRRRVRQPQHF. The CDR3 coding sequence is TGCACCAGCAGCCGACTCCTTCGACGGAGGGTGCGCCAGCCCCAGCATTTT.

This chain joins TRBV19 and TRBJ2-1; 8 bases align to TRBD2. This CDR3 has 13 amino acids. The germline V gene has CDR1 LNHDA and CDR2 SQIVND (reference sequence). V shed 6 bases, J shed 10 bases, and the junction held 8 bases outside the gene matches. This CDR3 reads CASSPGLGLEQFF. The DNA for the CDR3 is TGTGCCAGTAGCCCGGGACTAGGGTTGGAGCAGTTCTTC. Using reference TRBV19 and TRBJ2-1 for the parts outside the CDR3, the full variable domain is DGGITQSPKYLFRKEGQNVTLSCEQNLNHDAMYWYRQDPGQGLRLIYYSQIVNDFQKGDIAEGYSVSREKKESFPLTVTSAQKNPTAFYLCASSPGLGLEQFFGPGTRLTVL.

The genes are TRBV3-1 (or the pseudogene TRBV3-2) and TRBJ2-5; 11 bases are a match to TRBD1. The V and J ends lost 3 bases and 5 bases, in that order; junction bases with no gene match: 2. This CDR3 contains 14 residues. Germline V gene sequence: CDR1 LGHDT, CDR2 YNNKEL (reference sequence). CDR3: CASSQGQGVETQYF. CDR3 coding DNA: TGTGCCAGCAGCCAGGGACAGGGGGTCGAGACCCAGTACTTC.

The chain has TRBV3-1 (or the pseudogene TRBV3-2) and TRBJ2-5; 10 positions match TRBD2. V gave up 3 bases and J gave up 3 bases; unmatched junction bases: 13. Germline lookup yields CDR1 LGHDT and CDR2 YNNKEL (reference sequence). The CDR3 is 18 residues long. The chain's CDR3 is CASSHELGLAGEEETQYF. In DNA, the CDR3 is TGTGCCAGCAGCCACGAGCTCGGGCTAGCGGGGGAAGAAGAGACCCAGTACTTC.

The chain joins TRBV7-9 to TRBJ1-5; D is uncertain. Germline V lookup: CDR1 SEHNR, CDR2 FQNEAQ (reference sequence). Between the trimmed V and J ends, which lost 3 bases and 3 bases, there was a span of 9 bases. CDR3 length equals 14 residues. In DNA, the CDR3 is TGTGCCAGCAGCTTTTCAGGCTCCAATCAGCCCCAGCATTTT. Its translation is CASSFSGSNQPQHF.

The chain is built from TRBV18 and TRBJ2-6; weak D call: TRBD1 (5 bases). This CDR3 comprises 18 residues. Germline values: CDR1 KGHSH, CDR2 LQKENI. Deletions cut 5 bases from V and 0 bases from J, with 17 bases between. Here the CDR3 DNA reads TGTGCCAGCTCATCAATTAATACAGGTTTCTCTGGGGCCAACGTCCTGACTTTC. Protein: CASSSINTGFSGANVLTF.

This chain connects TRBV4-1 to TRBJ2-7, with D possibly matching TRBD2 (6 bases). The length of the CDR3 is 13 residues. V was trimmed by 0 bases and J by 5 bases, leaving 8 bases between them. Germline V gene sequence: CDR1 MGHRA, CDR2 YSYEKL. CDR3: CASSQEGTDEQYF. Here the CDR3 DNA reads TGCGCCAGCAGCCAAGAAGGGACTGACGAGCAGTACTTC.

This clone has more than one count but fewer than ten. CDR3 protein: CASSVRGFTYEQYF. The CDR3 DNA follows: TGTGCCAGCAGCGTTAGGGGGTTCACCTACGAGCAGTACTTC. The rearrangement links TRBV9 to TRBJ2-7; possible D gene TRBD1, 6 bases. The V end lost 2 bases, the J end lost 2 bases, and 11 bases lay between the germline ends. Looked up from germline, CDR1 is SGDLS and CDR2 is YYNGEE. The CDR3 length is 14 residues.

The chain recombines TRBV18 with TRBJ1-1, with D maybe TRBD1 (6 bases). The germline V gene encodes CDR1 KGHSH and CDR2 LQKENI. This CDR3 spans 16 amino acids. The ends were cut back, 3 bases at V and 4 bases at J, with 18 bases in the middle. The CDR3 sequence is CASSPPDSLAGTEAFF. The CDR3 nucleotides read TGTGCCAGCTCACCCCCGGACAGTTTGGCTGGCACTGAAGCTTTCTTT. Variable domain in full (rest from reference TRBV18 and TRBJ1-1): NAGVMQNPRHLVRRRGQEARLRCSPMKGHSHVYWYRQLPEEGLKFMVYLQKENIIDESGMPKERFSAEFPKEGPSILRIQQVVRGDSAAYFCASSPPDSLAGTEAFFGQGTRLTVV.

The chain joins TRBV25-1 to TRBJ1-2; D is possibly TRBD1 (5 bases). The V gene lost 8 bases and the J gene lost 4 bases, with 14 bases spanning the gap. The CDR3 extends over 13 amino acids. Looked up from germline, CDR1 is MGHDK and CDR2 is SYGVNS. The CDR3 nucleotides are TGTGCCAGCGCAGGGTCTCTTGTCTATGGCTACACCTTC. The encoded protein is CASAGSLVYGYTF.

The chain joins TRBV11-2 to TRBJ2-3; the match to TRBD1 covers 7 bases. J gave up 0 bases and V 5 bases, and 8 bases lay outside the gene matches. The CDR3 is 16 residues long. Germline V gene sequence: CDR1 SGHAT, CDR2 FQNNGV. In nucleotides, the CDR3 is TGTGCCAGCAGCCAATATGGGACAGTAAGCACAGATACGCAGTATTTT. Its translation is CASSQYGTVSTDTQYF.

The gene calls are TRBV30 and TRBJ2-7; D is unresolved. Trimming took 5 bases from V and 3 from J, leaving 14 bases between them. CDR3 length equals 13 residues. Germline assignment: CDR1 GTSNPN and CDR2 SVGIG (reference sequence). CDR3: CAWAGLGNYEQYF. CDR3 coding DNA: TGTGCCTGGGCTGGGCTCGGTAACTACGAGCAGTACTTC. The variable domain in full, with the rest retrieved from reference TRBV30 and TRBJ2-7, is SQTIHQWPATLVQPVGSPLSLECTVEGTSNPNLYWYRQAAGRGLQLLFYSVGIGQISSEVPQNLSASRPQDRQFILSSKKLLLSDSGFYLCAWAGLGNYEQYFGPGTRLTVT.

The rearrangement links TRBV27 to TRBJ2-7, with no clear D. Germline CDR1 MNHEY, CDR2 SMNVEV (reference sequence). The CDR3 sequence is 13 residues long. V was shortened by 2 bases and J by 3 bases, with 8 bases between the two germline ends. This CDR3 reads CASSLNTFYEQYF. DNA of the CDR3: TGTGCCAGCAGTTTAAACACCTTCTACGAGCAGTACTTC.

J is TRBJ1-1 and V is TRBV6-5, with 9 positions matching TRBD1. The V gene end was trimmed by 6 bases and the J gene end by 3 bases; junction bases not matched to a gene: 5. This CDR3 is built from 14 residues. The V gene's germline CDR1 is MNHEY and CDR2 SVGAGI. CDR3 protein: CASRAGQGDTEAFF. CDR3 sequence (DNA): TGTGCCAGCAGGGCGGGACAGGGAGACACTGAAGCTTTCTTT.

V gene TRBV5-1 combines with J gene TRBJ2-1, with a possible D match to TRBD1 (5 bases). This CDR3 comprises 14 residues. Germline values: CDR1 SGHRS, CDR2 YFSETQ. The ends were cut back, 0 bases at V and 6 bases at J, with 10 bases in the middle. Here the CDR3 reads CASSLGTGLNEQFF. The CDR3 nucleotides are TGCGCCAGCAGCTTGGGCACAGGCCTCAATGAGCAGTTCTTC.

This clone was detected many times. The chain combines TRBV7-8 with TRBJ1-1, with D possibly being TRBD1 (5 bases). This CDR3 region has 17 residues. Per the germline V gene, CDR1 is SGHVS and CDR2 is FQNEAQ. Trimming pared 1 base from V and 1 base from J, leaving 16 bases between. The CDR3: CASSLGYRTRENTEAFF. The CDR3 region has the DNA TGTGCCAGCAGCTTAGGGTACAGGACCCGAGAGAACACTGAAGCTTTCTTT.

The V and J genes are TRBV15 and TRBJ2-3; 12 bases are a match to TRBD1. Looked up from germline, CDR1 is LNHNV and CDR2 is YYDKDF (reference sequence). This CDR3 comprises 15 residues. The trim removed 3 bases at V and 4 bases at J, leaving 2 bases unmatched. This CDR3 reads CATSRGTGGADTQYF. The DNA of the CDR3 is TGTGCCACCAGCAGGGGGACAGGGGGCGCAGATACGCAGTATTTT. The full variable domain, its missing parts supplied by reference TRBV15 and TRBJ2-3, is DAMVIQNPRYQVTQFGKPVTLSCSQTLNHNVMYWYQQKSSQAPKLLFHYYDKDFNNEADTPDNFQSRRPNTSFCFLDIRSPGLGDTAMYLCATSRGTGGADTQYFGPGTRLTVL.